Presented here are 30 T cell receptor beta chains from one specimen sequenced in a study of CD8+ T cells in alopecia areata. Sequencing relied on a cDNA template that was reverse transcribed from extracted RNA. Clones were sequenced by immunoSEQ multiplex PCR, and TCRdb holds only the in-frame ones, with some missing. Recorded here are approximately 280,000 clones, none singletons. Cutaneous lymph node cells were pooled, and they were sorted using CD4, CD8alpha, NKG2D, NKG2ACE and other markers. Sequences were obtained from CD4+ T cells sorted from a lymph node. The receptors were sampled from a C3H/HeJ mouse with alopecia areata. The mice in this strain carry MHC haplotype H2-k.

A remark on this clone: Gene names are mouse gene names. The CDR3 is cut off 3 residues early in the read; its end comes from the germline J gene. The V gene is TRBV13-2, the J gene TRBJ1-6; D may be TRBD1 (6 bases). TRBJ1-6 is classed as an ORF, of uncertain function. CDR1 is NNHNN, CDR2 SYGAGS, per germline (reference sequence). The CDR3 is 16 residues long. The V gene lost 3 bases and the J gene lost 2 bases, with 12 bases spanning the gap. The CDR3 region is CASGVRDKTYNSPLYF. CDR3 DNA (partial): TGTGCCAGCGGTGTCCGGGACAAAACCTATAATTCGCCC.

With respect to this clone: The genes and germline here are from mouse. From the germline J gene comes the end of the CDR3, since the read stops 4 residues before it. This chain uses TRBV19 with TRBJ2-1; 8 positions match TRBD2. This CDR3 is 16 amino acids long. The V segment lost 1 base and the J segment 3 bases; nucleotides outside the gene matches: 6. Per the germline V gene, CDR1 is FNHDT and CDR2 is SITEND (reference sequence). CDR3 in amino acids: CASSIKGWGVYAEQFF. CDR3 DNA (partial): TGTGCCAGCAGTATAAAGGGCTGGGGGGTCTATGCT. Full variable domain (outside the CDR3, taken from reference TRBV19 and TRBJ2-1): GGIITQTPKFLIGQEGQKLTLKCQQNFNHDTMYWYRQDSGKGLRLIYYSITENDLQKGDLSEGYDASREKKSSFSLTVTSAQKNEMAVFLCASSIKGWGVYAEQFFGPGTRLTVL.

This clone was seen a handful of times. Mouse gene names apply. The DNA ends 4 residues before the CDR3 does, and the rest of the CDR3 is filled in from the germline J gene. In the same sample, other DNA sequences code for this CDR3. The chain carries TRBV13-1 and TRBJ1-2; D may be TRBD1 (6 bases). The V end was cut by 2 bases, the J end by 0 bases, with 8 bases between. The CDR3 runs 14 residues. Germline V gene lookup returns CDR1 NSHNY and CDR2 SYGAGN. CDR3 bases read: TGTGCCAGCAGTGAACAGGGCCCAAACTCC. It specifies CASSEQGPNS. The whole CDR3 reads CASSEQGPNSDYTF.

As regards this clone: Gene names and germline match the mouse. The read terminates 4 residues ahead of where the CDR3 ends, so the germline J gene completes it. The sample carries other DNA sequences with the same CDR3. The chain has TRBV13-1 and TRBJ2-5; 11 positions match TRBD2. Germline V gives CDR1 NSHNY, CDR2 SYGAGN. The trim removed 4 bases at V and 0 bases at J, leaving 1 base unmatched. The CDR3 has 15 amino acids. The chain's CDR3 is CASSRTGGNQDTQYF. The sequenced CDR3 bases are TGTGCCAGCAGTCGGACTGGGGGGAACCAAGAC.

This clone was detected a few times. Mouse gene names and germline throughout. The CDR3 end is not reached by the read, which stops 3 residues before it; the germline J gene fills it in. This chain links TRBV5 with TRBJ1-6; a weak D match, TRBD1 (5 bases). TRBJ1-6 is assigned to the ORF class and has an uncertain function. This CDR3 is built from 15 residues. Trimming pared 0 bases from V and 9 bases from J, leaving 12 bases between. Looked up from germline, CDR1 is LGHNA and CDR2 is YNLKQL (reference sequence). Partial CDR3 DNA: TGTGCCAGCAGCCAAGATGGCAGGGAAGGTTCGCCC. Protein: CASSQDGREGSP. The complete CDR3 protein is CASSQDGREGSPLYF.

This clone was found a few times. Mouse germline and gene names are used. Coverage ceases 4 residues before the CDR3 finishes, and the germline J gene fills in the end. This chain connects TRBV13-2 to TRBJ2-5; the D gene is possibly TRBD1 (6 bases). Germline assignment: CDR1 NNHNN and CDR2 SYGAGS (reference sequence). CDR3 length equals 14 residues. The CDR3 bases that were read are TGTGCCAGCGGTGATGCTACAGGGAGGGAC. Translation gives CASGDATGRD. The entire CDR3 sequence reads CASGDATGRDTQYF.

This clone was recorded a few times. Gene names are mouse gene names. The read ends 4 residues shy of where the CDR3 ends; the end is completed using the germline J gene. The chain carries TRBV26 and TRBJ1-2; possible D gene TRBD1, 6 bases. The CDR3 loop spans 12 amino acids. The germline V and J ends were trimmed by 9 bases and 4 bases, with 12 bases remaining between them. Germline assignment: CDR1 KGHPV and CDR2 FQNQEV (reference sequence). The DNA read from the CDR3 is TGTGCCAGGGGGGGCCGGAGCTCC. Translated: CARGGRSS. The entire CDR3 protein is CARGGRSSDYTF.

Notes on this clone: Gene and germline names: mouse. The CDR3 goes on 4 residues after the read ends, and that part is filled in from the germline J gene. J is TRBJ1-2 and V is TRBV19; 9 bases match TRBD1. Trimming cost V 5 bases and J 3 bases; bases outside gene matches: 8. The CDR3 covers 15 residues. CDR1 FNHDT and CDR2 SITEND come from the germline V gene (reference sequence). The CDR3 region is CASSIPGQGDSDYTF. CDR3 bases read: TGTGCCAGCAGCATCCCGGGACAGGGAGACTCC.

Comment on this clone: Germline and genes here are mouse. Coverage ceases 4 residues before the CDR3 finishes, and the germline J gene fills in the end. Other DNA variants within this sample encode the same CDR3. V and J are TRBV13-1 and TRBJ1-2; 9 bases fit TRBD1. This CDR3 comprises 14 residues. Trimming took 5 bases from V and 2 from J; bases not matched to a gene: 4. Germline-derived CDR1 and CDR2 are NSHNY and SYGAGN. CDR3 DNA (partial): TGTGCCAGCAGGGGGGACAGGGCTAACTCC. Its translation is CASRGDRANS. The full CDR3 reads CASRGDRANSDYTF.

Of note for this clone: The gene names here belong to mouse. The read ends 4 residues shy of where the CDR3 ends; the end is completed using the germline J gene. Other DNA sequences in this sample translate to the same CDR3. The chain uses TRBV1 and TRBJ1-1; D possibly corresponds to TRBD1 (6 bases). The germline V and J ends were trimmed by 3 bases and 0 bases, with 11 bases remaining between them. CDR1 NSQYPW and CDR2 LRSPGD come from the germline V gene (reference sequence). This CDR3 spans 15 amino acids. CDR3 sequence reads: CTCSAPTGANTEVFF. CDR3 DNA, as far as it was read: TGCACCTGCAGTGCCCCGACAGGTGCAAACACA.

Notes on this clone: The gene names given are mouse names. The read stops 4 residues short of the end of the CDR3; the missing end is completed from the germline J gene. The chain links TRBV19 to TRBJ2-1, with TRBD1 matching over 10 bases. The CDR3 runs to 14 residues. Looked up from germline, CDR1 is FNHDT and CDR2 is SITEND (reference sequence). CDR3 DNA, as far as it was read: TGTGCCAGCAGTATGGGACAGGGGCTAGCT. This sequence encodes CASSMGQGLA. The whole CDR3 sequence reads CASSMGQGLAEQFF. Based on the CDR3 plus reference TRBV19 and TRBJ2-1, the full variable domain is GGIITQTPKFLIGQEGQKLTLKCQQNFNHDTMYWYRQDSGKGLRLIYYSITENDLQKGDLSEGYDASREKKSSFSLTVTSAQKNEMAVFLCASSMGQGLAEQFFGPGTRLTVL.

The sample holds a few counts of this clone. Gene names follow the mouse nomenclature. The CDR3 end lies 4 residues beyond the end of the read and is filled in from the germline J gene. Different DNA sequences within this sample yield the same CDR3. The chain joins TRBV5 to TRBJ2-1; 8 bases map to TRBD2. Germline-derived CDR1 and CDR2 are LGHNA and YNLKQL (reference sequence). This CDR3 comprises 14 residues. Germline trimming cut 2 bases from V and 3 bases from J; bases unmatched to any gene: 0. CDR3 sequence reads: CASSQLGGYAEQFF. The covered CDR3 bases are TGTGCCAGCAGCCAACTGGGGGGCTATGCT.

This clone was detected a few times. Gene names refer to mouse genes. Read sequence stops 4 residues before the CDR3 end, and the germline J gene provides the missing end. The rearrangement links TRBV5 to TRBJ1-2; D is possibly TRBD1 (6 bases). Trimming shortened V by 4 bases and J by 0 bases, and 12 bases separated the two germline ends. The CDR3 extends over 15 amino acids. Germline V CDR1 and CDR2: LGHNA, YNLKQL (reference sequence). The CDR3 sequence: CASSPSGASNSDYTF. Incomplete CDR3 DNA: TGTGCCAGCAGCCCGTCAGGGGCATCAAACTCC.

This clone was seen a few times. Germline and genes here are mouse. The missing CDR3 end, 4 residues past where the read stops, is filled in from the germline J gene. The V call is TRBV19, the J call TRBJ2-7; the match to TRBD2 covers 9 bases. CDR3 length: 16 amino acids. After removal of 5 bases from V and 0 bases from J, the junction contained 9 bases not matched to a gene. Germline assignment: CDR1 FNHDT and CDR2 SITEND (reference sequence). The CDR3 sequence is CASSPFDWGNSYEQYF. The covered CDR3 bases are TGTGCCAGCAGCCCTTTCGACTGGGGGAACTCCTAT.

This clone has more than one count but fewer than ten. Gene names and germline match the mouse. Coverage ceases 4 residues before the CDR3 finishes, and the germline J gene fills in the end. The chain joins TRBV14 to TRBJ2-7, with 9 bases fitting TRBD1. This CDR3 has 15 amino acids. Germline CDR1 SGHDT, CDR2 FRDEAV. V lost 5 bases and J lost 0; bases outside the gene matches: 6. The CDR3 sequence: CASSPGTGSSYEQYF. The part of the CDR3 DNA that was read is TGTGCCAGCAGCCCCGGGACAGGGAGCTCCTAT.

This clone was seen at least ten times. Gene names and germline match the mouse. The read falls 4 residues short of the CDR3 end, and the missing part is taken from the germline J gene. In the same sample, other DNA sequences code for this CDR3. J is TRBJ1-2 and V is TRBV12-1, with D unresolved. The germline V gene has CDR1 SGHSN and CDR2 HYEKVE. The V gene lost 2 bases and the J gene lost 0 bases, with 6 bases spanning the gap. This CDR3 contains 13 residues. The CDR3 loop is CASSPSANSDYTF. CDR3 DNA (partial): TGTGCCAGCTCTCCCTCAGCAAACTCC.

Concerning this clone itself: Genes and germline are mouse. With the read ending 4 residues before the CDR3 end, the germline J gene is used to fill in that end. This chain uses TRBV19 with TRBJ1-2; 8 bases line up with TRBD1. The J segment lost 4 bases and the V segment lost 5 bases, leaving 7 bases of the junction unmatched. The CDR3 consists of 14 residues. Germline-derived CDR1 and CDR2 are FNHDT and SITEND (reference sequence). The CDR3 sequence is CASSLTGEGSDYTF. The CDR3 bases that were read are TGTGCCAGCAGCCTGACAGGGGAGGGCTCC.

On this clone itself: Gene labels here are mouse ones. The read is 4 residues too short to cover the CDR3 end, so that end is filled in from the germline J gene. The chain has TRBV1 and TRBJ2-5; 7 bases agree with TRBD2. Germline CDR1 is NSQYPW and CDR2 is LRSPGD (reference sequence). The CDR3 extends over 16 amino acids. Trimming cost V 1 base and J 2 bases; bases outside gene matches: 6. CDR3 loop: CTCSAVGGWGQDTQYF. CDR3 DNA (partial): TGCACCTGCAGTGCAGTTGGGGGGTGGGGCCAAGAC.

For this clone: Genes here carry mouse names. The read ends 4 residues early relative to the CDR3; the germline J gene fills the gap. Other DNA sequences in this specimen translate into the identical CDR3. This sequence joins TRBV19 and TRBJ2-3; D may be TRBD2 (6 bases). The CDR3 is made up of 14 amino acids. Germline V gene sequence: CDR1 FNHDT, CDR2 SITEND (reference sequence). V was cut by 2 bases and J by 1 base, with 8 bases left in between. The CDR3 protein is CASSILGGAETLYF. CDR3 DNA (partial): TGTGCCAGCAGTATTTTGGGGGGTGCAGAA.

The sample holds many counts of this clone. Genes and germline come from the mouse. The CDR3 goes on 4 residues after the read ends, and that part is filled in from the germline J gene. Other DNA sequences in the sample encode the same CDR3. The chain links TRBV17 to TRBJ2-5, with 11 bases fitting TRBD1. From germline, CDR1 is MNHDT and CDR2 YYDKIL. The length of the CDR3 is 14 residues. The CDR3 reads CASSRDRGGDTQYF. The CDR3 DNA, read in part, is TGTGCTAGCAGCCGGGACAGGGGGGGAGAC.

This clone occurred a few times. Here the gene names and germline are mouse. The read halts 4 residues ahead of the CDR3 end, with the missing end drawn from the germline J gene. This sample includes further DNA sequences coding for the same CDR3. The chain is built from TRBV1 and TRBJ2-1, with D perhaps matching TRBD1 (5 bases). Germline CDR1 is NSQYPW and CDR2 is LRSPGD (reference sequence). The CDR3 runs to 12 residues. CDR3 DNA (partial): TGCACCTGCAGTGCACAGGGAGCT. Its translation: CTCSAQGA. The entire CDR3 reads CTCSAQGAEQFF. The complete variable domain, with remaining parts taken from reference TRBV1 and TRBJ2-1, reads VTLLEQNPRWRLVPRGQAVNLRCILKNSQYPWMSWYQQDLQKQLQWLFTLRSPGDKEVKSLPGADYLATRVTDTELRLQVANMSQGRTLYCTCSAQGAEQFFGPGTRLTVL.

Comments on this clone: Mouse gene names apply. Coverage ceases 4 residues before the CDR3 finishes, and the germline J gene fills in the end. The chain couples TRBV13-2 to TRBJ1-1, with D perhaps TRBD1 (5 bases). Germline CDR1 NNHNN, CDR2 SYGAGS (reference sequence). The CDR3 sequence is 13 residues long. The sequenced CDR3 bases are TGTGCCAGCGGTGATGCTCCAGGGACA. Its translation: CASGDAPGT. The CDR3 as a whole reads CASGDAPGTEVFF.

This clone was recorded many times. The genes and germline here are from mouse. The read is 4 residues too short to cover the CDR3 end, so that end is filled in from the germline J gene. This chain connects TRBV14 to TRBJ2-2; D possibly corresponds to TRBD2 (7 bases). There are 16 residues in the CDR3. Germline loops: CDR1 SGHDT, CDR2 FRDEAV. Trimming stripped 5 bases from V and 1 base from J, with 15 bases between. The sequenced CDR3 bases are TGTGCCAGCAGCCCCCAAAGGGGGGGAAACACCGGG. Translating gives CASSPQRGGNTG. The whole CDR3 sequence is CASSPQRGGNTGQLYF.

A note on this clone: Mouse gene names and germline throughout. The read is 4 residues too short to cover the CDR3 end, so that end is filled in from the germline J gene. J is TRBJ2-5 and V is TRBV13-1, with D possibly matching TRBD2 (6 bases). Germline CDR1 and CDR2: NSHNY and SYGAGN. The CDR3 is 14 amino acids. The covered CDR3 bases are TGTGCCAGCAGTGATAATTGGGGGAAAGAC. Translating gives CASSDNWGKD. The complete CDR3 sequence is CASSDNWGKDTQYF.

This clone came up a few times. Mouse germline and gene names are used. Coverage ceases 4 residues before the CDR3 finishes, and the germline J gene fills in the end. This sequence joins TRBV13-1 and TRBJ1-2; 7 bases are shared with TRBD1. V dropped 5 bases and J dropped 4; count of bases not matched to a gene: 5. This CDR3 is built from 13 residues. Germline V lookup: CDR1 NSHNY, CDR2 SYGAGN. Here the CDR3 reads CASSLTGTSDYTF. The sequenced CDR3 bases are TGTGCCAGCAGCCTGACAGGGACCTCC.

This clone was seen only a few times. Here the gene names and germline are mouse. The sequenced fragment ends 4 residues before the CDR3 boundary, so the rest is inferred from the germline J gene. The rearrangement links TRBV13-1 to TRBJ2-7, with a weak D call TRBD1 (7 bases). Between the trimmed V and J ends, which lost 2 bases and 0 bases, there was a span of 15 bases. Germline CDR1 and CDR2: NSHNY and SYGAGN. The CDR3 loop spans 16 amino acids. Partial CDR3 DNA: TGTGCCAGCAGTGAGAGGGGGCGCAAGAGCTCCTAT. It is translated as CASSERGRKSSY. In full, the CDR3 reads CASSERGRKSSYEQYF.

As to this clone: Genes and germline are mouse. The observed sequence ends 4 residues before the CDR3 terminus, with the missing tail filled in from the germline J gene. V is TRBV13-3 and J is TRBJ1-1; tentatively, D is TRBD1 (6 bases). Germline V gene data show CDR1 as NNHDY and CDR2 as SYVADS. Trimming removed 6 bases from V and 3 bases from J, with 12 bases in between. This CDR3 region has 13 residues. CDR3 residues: CASTPGQYTEVFF. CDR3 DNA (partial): TGTGCCAGCACTCCGGGACAATACACA.

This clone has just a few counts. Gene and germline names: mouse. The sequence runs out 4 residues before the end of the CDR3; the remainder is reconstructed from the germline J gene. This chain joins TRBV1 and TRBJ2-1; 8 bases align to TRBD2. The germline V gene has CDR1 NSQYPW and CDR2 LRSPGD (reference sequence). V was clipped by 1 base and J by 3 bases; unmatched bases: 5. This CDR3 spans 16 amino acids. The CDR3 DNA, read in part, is TGCACCTGCAGTGCAGGCTGGGGGGTCGGCTATGCT. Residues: CTCSAGWGVGYA. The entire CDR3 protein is CTCSAGWGVGYAEQFF.

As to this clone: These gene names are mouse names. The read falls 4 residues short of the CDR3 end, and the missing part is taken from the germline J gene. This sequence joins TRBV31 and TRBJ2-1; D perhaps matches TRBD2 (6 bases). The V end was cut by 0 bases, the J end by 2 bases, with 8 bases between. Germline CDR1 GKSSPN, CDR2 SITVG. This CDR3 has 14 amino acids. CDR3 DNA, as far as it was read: TGTGCCTGGAGTCTCGGGGGGTACTATGCT. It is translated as CAWSLGGYYA. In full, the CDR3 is CAWSLGGYYAEQFF.

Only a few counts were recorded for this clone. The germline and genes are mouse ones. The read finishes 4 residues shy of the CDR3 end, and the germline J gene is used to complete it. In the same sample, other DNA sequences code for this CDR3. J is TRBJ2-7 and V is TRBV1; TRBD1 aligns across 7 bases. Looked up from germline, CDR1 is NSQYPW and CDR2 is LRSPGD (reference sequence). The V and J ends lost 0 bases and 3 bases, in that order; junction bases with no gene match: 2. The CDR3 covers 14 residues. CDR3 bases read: TGCACCTGCAGTGCAGATTCAGGGGGCTAT. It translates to CTCSADSGGY. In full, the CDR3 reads CTCSADSGGYEQYF.